The clone carrying this TCR beta chain was recorded at least ten times. The antigen is unknown. These data originate in a study of Graves' ophthalmopathy and Graves' hyperthyroidism. Study-level background: Prior to any treatment, peripheral blood was collected at the time of initial diagnosis.

General observations from the study: Among thyroid clonotypes expanded above 0.001 frequency, most also appeared in blood.

The sequenced template was RNA, covering the TCR beta CDR3 region. RT-PCR was first run with HTBI primers, then multiplex PCR in a second round. TCRdb reprocessed the multiplex PCR reads via MiXCR and lists one record per CDR3 protein. Of about 480,000 distinct CDR3 sequences listed, over 13% are singletons. Input material: blood. The origin of this receptor is a woman in her twenties or thirties with Graves' ophthalmopathy.

CDR3 in amino acids: CASSSTPGGYTGELFF. CDR3 bases: TGTGCCAGCAGTTCCACCCCAGGGGGCTACACCGGGGAGCTGTTTTTT. The chain carries TRBV12-3 or TRBV12-4 and TRBJ2-2, with 8 bases lining up with TRBD1. V gave up 4 bases and J gave up 3 bases; unmatched junction bases: 7. This CDR3 spans 16 amino acids.